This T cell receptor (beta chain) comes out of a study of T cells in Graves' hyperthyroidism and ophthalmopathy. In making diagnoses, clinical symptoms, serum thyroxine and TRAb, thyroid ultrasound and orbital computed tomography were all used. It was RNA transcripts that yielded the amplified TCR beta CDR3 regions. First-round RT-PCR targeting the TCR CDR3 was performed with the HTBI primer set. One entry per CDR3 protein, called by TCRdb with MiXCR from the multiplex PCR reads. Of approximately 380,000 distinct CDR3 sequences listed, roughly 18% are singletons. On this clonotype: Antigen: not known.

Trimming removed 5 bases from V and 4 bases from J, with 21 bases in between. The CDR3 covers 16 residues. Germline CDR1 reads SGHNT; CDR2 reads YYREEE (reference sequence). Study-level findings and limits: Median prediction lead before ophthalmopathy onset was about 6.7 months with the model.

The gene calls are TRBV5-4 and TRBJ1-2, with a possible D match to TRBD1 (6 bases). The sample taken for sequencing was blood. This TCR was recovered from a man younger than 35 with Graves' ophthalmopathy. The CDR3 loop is CASRFAGTQASYGYTF. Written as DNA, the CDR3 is TGTGCCAGCAGATTTGCCGGGACACAAGCGAGCTATGGCTACACCTTC.